These 30 T cell receptor beta chains were sequenced from one sample in a study of blood T cell repertoires in COVID-19. TCRdb's table, derived via immunoSEQ multiplex PCR, lists solely in-frame clones and lacks some. The data hold 300,000 to 450,000 clones, with 80% to 90% observed a single time. The sequenced sample was peripheral blood. The receptor source for this set is a woman in her sixties with COVID-19, enrolled during active disease.

This rearrangement joins TRBV24-1 to TRBJ1-6, with 10 bases aligning to TRBD1. Germline-derived CDR1 and CDR2 are KGHDR and SFDVKD. CDR3 size: 19 residues. The ends lost 3 bases at V and 9 bases at J; junction bases unmatched: 16. Here the CDR3 reads CATSDSGQGGKYFGSPLHF. As DNA, the CDR3 is TGTGCCACCAGTGATAGCGGACAGGGGGGAAAGTACTTCGGTTCACCCCTCCACTTT.

The chain joins TRBV5-1 to TRBJ1-6; possible D gene TRBD1, 6 bases. This CDR3 contains 14 residues. Trimming stripped 0 bases from V and 9 bases from J, with 10 bases between. The germline V gene encodes CDR1 SGHRS and CDR2 YFSETQ. Here the CDR3 reads CASSLEQGSSPLHF. The CDR3 nucleotides read TGCGCCAGCAGCTTGGAACAGGGAAGTTCACCCCTCCACTTT.

The V and J genes are TRBV7-3 and TRBJ2-3, with D maybe TRBD2 (5 bases). Germline CDR1 is SGHTA and CDR2 is FQGTGA. V was clipped by 4 bases and J by 6 bases, with 8 bases between them. This CDR3 has 12 amino acids. The CDR3 region has the DNA TGTGCCAGCAGCTCACTAGGGGATACGCAGTATTTT. As protein: CASSSLGDTQYF.

A single count supports this clone. The gene calls are TRBV15 and TRBJ2-4; tentative D call: TRBD2 (5 bases). V gave up 0 bases and J gave up 7 bases, with 13 bases separating them. Germline assignment: CDR1 LNHNV and CDR2 YYDKDF (reference sequence). The CDR3 runs to 15 residues. CDR3 sequence: CATSRDSARGNIQYF. The CDR3 coding sequence is TGTGCCACCAGCAGAGATTCGGCCAGAGGGAACATTCAGTACTTC.

J is TRBJ1-6 and V is TRBV3-1 (or the pseudogene TRBV3-2); 7 nucleotides agree with TRBD1. There are 14 residues in the CDR3. The germline gives CDR1 LGHDT, CDR2 YNNKEL (reference sequence). V shed 5 bases and J 5 bases; nucleotides not matched to a gene: 3. The CDR3 DNA reads TGTGCCAGCAGCGTGGACAGGAATAATTCACCCCTCCACTTT. This codes for CASSVDRNNSPLHF.

The CDR3 sequence: CASSREGSAAFF. The CDR3 DNA is TGTGCCAGCAGTAGGGAGGGTTCTGCAGCTTTCTTT. V is TRBV6-6 and J is TRBJ1-1, with no clear D. Looked up from germline, CDR1 is MNHNY and CDR2 is SVGAGI (reference sequence). The CDR3 sequence is 12 residues long. Trimming shortened V by 5 bases and J by 10 bases, and 14 bases separated the two germline ends.

The chain combines TRBV28 with TRBJ1-1; D may be TRBD1 (5 bases). Per the germline V gene, CDR1 is MDHEN and CDR2 is SYDVKM. Trimming took 2 bases from V and 7 from J, leaving 8 bases between them. The CDR3 sequence is 12 residues long. Here the CDR3 reads CASSLGHREAFF. The CDR3 coding sequence is TGTGCCAGCAGTTTAGGACACCGTGAAGCTTTCTTT.

This chain connects TRBV15 to TRBJ2-7; D gene unclear. V shed 0 bases and J shed 2 bases, with 5 bases lying between them. The V gene's germline CDR1 is LNHNV and CDR2 YYDKDF (reference sequence). The CDR3 is 13 amino acids. The CDR3 sequence: CATSREQTYEQYF. DNA for the CDR3: TGTGCCACCAGCAGAGAACAGACCTACGAGCAGTACTTC.

The chain joins TRBV5-1 to TRBJ1-2, with 9 nucleotides matching TRBD1. Germline CDR1 is SGHRS and CDR2 is YFSETQ. V shed 3 bases and J 4 bases; nucleotides not matched to a gene: 10. CDR3 size: 16 residues. CDR3 sequence reads: CASSWDPGQGGYGYTF. The CDR3 coding sequence is TGCGCCAGCAGCTGGGATCCGGGACAGGGAGGCTATGGCTACACCTTC.

This chain links TRBV11-2 with TRBJ1-2; possible D gene TRBD1, 6 bases. From germline, CDR1 is SGHAT and CDR2 FQNNGV. This CDR3 comprises 16 residues. V dropped 5 bases and J dropped 4 bases, with 20 bases sitting between them. CDR3 bases: TGTGCCAGCAGCCACACCCCGGACAGAAAAGTCTATGGCTACACCTTC. Encoded protein: CASSHTPDRKVYGYTF.

CDR3 residues: CASSVLAVSYNEQFF. In nucleotides, the CDR3 is TGTGCCAGCAGCGTTCTAGCGGTCTCCTACAATGAGCAGTTCTTC. The chain recombines TRBV9 with TRBJ2-1; the match to TRBD2 covers 7 bases. This CDR3 has 15 residues. Trimming cost V 2 bases and J 0 bases; bases outside gene matches: 2. CDR1 and CDR2 (germline): SGDLS, YYNGEE.

The V gene is TRBV5-1, the J gene TRBJ1-2, with 12 bases matching TRBD1. The CDR3 extends over 16 amino acids. Trimming at V came to 4 bases and at J to 7 bases, leaving 11 bases not matched to a gene. CDR1 and CDR2 from the germline V gene are SGHRS and YFSETQ. CDR3 bases: TGCGCCAGCAGCGAGATAGCGGGACAGGGGGCAGGTGGCTACACCTTC. Its protein product is CASSEIAGQGAGGYTF.

The V and J genes are TRBV19 and TRBJ2-3, with 9 nucleotides matching TRBD2. Unmatched junction bases numbered 13, after V lost 5 bases and J lost 4 bases. The CDR3 length is 17 residues. Looked up from germline, CDR1 is LNHDA and CDR2 is SQIVND (reference sequence). This chain's CDR3 is CASSLRISGGRADTQYF. CDR3 sequence (DNA): TGTGCCAGTAGTCTCCGTATTAGCGGGGGTAGGGCAGATACGCAGTATTTT.

The chain links TRBV7-9 to TRBJ2-7; TRBD1 matches at 9 bases. The germline V gene has CDR1 SEHNR and CDR2 FQNEAQ (reference sequence). With 2 bases clipped from V and 7 bases from J, the junction kept 6 bases outside the gene matches. This CDR3 has 14 residues. CDR3 sequence: CASSLLQGAREQYF. CDR3 in DNA: TGTGCCAGCAGCTTACTACAGGGGGCGCGGGAGCAGTACTTC.

The J gene is TRBJ2-2, the V gene TRBV7-2, with 9 bases aligning to TRBD2. Germline V gene lookup returns CDR1 SGHTA and CDR2 FQGNSA. V lost 5 bases, J lost 1 base, and 5 bases stayed unmatched. This CDR3 comprises 16 residues. In DNA, the CDR3 is TGTGCCAGCAGCGCAAGCGGGGGGCTGAACACCGGGGAGCTGTTTTTT. Residues: CASSASGGLNTGELFF.

The chain couples TRBV6-5 to TRBJ1-2; D gene ambiguous. Germline loops: CDR1 MNHEY, CDR2 SVGAGI. With 5 bases removed from V and 4 bases from J, the gap between germline ends came to 14 bases. This CDR3 region has 14 residues. In nucleotides, the CDR3 is TGTGCCAGCAGTCCCTTAGATGACATCTATGGCTACACCTTC. The encoded protein is CASSPLDDIYGYTF.

The chain links TRBV28 to TRBJ1-2; 10 bases align to TRBD1. The CDR3 has 14 residues. V shed 5 bases, J shed 7 bases, and the junction held 7 bases outside the gene matches. The germline V gene encodes CDR1 MDHEN and CDR2 SYDVKM. CDR3 nucleotide sequence: TGTGCCAGCAGTACGGACAGGGGGGTGGGTGGCTACACCTTC. Its translation: CASSTDRGVGGYTF.

Written as DNA, the CDR3 is TGCGCCAGCAGCCACCCCGGGACAGGAGGTTGGGGCAATCAGCCCCAGCATTTT. Translating gives CASSHPGTGGWGNQPQHF. This chain links TRBV4-1 with TRBJ1-5; 8 positions match TRBD1. The CDR3 extends over 18 amino acids. With V trimmed by 3 bases and J by 2 bases, 12 bases remained unmatched. Germline-derived CDR1 and CDR2 are MGHRA and YSYEKL.

The count of this clone is one. This chain connects TRBV6-5 to TRBJ2-1; 7 bases fit TRBD1. The CDR3 sequence is 15 residues long. V lost 6 bases to trimming and J lost 0 bases; unmatched junction nucleotides: 5. Per germline, CDR1 MNHEY and CDR2 SVGAGI. CDR3 sequence reads: CASRPRDSSYNEQFF. The CDR3 DNA reads TGTGCCAGCAGGCCACGGGACAGCTCCTACAATGAGCAGTTCTTC.

The CDR3 region has the DNA TGTGCCAGCAGCGCGGACAGGGGGCCAGGAGAGACCCAGTACTTC. Amino acids: CASSADRGPGETQYF. V and J are TRBV11-2 and TRBJ2-5; 11 positions match TRBD1. With 5 bases clipped from V and 4 bases from J, the junction kept 6 bases outside the gene matches. The CDR3 consists of 15 residues. Germline CDR1 reads SGHAT; CDR2 reads FQNNGV. Supplemented by reference TRBV11-2 and TRBJ2-5, the full variable domain reads EAGVAQSPRYKIIEKRQSVAFWCNPISGHATLYWYQQILGQGPKLLIQFQNNGVVDDSQLPKDRFSAERLKGVDSTLKIQPAKLEDSAVYLCASSADRGPGETQYFGPGTRLLVL.

The chain employs TRBV5-1 and TRBJ1-1; D is uncertain. This CDR3 contains 15 residues. The germline gives CDR1 SGHRS, CDR2 YFSETQ. V lost 0 bases and J 4 bases, leaving 13 bases between the germline ends. The CDR3 region is CASSLVPLEATEAFF. CDR3 DNA: TGCGCCAGCAGCTTGGTCCCCTTAGAGGCCACTGAAGCTTTCTTT.

The chain uses TRBV3-1 (or the pseudogene TRBV3-2) and TRBJ1-3; D not resolved. The CDR3 spans 15 residues. V was clipped by 4 bases and J by 6 bases, with 16 bases between them. Per germline, CDR1 LGHDT and CDR2 YNNKEL (reference sequence). CDR3 DNA: TGTGCCAGCAGCCCCTTTTCTATCCGGGAAAACACCATATATTTT. It is translated as CASSPFSIRENTIYF.

The chain has TRBV6-5 and TRBJ2-1; the match to TRBD1 covers 7 bases. V dropped 5 bases and J dropped 4; count of bases not matched to a gene: 8. This CDR3 has 15 residues. The germline CDR1 and CDR2 sequences are MNHEY and SVGAGI. The CDR3 DNA reads as TGTGCCAGCAGTCGGGGACAGAGAGAATACAATGAGCAGTTCTTC. The encoded protein is CASSRGQREYNEQFF.

The table lists this clone with many counts. This chain connects TRBV6-6 to TRBJ2-2; TRBD1 agrees at 8 bases. This CDR3 is built from 16 residues. The V gene end was trimmed by 2 bases and the J gene end by 5 bases; junction bases not matched to a gene: 7. The germline V gene encodes CDR1 MNHNY and CDR2 SVGAGI (reference sequence). CDR3 amino acids: CASSYGVTGDTGELFF. In DNA form, the CDR3 reads TGTGCCAGCAGTTACGGGGTGACAGGGGATACCGGGGAGCTGTTTTTT.

The J gene is TRBJ1-6, the V gene TRBV29-1; 8 nucleotides align to TRBD1. Germline loops: CDR1 SQVTM, CDR2 ANQGSEA. Unmatched junction bases numbered 6, after V lost 4 bases and J lost 4 bases. The length of the CDR3 is 15 residues. CDR3: CSVAMTGDYNSPLHF. CDR3 coding DNA: TGCAGCGTTGCCATGACAGGGGATTATAATTCACCCCTCCACTTT.

CDR3 protein: CASTPPGDRGPYGYTF. The DNA for the CDR3 is TGTGCCAGCACCCCCCCCGGGGACAGGGGGCCCTATGGCTACACCTTC. The V gene is TRBV28, the J gene TRBJ1-2; TRBD1 agrees at 12 bases. This CDR3 is built from 16 residues. Germline V gene data show CDR1 as MDHEN and CDR2 as SYDVKM. J gave up 4 bases and V 7 bases, and 10 bases lay outside the gene matches.

The chain recombines TRBV27 with TRBJ1-5; a weak D match, TRBD1 (5 bases). This CDR3 contains 16 residues. Germline CDR1 and CDR2: MNHEY and SMNVEV (reference sequence). Trimming pared 3 bases from V and 5 bases from J, leaving 17 bases between. DNA for the CDR3: TGTGCCAGCAGTTTTTCTCTCTTGGACACTTATCAGCCCCAGCATTTT. This sequence encodes CASSFSLLDTYQPQHF.

This chain links TRBV5-6 with TRBJ2-7, with 9 bases fitting TRBD2. The CDR3 contains 15 residues. Per the germline V gene, CDR1 is SGHDT and CDR2 is YYEEEE. V shed 0 bases, J shed 2 bases, and the junction held 3 bases outside the gene matches. This CDR3 is CASSLEGLATYEQYF. CDR3 coding DNA: TGTGCCAGCAGCTTGGAGGGACTAGCCACCTACGAGCAGTACTTC.

The rearrangement joins TRBV30 to TRBJ1-5; tentatively, D is TRBD1 (6 bases). From germline, CDR1 is GTSNPN and CDR2 SVGIG (reference sequence). This CDR3 is 14 amino acids long. V lost 5 bases, J lost 7 bases, and 18 bases lay in between. The CDR3 loop is CAWGGNREFQPQHF. The CDR3 DNA is TGTGCCTGGGGGGGTAACAGGGAATTCCAGCCCCAGCATTTT.

The rearrangement links TRBV18 to TRBJ2-3; the match to TRBD2 covers 8 bases. Germline V CDR1 and CDR2: KGHSH, LQKENI. This CDR3 comprises 15 residues. With 3 bases clipped from V and 2 bases from J, the junction kept 4 bases outside the gene matches. CDR3 bases: TGTGCCAGCTCACCTAGCGGGGCCGTCACAGATACGCAGTATTTT. As protein: CASSPSGAVTDTQYF.